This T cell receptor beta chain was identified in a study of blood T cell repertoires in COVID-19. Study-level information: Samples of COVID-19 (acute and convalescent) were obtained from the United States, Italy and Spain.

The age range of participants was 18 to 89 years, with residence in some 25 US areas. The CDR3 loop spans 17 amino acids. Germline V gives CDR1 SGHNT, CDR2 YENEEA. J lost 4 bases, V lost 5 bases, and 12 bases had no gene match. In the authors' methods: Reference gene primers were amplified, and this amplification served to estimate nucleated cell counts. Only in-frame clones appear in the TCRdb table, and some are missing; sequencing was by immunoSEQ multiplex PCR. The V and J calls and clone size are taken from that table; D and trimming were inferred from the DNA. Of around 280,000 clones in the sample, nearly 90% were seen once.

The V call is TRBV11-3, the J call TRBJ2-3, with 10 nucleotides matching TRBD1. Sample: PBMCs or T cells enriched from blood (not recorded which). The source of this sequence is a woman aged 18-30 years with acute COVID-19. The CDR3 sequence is CASSPRAGTGASDTQYF. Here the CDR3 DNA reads TGTGCCAGCAGCCCACGAGCTGGGACAGGGGCCTCAGATACGCAGTATTTT. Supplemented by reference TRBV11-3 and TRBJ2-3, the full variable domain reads EAGVVQSPRYKIIEKKQPVAFWCNPISGHNTLYWYLQNLGQGPELLIRYENEEAVDDSQLPKDRFSAERLKGVDSTLKIQPAELGDSAVYLCASSPRAGTGASDTQYFGPGTRLTVL.